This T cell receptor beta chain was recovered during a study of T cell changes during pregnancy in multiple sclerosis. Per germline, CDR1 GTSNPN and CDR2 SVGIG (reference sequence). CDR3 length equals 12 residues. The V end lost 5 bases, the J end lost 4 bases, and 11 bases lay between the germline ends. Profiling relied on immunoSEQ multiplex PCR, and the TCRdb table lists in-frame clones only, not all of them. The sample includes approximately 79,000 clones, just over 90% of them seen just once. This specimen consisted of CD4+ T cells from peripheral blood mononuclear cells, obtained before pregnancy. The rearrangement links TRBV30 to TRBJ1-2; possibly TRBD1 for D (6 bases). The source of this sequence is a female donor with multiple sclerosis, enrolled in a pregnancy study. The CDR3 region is CAWSGQPYGYTF. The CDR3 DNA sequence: TGTGCCTGGTCAGGACAGCCCTATGGCTACACCTTC.